This T cell receptor (beta chain) is from a study of T cell repertoires in cytomegalovirus infection. Study results and limitations: Predominance within the ex vivo response was attributable to HLA-C-restricted CMV-specific TCR beta clonotypes.

This clonotype has a handful of counts. The antigen remains undetermined. MiXCR, applied by TCRdb to the reads, yields one record per CDR3 protein. The sample records approximately 250,000 distinct CDR3 sequences, around 12% being singletons. The sequenced material came from PBMCs. The receptor's source is a human donor in good health (CMV status not recorded). Some clones in this sample may be carry-over from other donors' samples.

The chain's CDR3 is CSVERGTGEQYF. Here the CDR3 DNA reads TGCAGCGTTGAAAGGGGGACGGGAGAGCAGTACTTC. The chain has TRBV29-1 and TRBJ2-7; tentative D call: TRBD1 (6 bases). This CDR3 comprises 12 residues. CDR1 is SQVTM and CDR2 is ANQGSEA in the germline V gene. The ends were cut back, 2 bases at V and 7 bases at J, with 12 bases in the middle.